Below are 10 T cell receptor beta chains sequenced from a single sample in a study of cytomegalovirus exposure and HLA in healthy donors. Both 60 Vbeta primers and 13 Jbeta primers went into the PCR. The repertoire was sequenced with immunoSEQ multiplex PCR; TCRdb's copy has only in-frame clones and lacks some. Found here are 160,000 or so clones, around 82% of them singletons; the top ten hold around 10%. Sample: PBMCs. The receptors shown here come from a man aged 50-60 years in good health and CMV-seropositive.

CDR3 in amino acids: CASSDGRESTDTQYF. The CDR3 DNA is TGTGCCAGCAGTGATGGCAGGGAAAGCACAGATACGCAGTATTTT. V usage is TRBV2 and J usage is TRBJ2-3; D possibly corresponds to TRBD1 (5 bases). V was pared by 3 bases and J by 0 bases, with 10 bases between. There are 15 residues in the CDR3. Looked up from germline, CDR1 is SNHLY and CDR2 is FYNNEI.

The CDR3 DNA sequence: TGCGCCAGCAGCCCGACAGGGGGCTCCTACGAGCAGTACTTC. It specifies CASSPTGGSYEQYF. The chain uses TRBV5-1 and TRBJ2-5, with 9 bases identical to TRBD1. The closer fit of TRBJ2-7 to the DNA end suggests the J call may be wrong. Germline CDR1 is SGHRS and CDR2 is YFSETQ. The CDR3 runs to 14 residues.

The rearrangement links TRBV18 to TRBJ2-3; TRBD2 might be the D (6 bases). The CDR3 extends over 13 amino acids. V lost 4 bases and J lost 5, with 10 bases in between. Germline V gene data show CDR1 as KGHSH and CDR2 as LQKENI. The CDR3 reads CASSLTGGDTQYF. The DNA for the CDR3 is TGTGCCAGCTCACTAACCGGGGGAGATACGCAGTATTTT.

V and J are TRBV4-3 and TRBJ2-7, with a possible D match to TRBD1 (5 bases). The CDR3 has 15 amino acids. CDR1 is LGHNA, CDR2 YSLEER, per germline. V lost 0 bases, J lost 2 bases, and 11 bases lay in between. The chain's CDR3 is CASSQDYQGTYEQYF. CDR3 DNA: TGCGCCAGCAGCCAAGATTACCAGGGTACCTACGAGCAGTACTTC.

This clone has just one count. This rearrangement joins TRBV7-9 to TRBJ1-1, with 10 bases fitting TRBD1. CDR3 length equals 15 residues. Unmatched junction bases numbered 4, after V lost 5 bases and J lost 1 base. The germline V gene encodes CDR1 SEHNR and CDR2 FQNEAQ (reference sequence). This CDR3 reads CASSPWTGGNTEAFF. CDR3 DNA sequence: TGTGCCAGCAGCCCTTGGACAGGGGGGAACACTGAAGCTTTCTTT.

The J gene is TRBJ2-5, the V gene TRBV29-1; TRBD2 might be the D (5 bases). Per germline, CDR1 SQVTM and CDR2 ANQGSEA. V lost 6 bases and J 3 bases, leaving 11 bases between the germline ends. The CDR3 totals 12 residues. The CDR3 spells CSVGVGEETQYF. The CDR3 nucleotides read TGCAGCGTCGGGGTCGGGGAAGAGACCCAGTACTTC.

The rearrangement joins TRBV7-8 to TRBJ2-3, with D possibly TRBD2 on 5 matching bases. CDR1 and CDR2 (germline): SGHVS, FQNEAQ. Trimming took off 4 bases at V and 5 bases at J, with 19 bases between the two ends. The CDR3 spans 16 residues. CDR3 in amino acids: CASSSRPGERVDTQYF. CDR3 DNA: TGTGCCAGCAGCTCCCGACCCGGGGAAAGGGTAGATACGCAGTATTTT.

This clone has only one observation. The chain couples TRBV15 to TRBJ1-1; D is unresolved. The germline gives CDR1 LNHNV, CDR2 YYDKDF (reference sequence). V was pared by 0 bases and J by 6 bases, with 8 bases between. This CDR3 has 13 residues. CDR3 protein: CATSRDLAAEAFF. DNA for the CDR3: TGTGCCACCAGCAGAGATCTGGCAGCTGAAGCTTTCTTT.

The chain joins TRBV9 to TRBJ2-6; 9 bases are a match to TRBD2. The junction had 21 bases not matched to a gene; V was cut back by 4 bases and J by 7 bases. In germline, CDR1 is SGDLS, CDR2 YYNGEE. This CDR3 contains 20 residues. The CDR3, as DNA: TGTGCCAGCAGCTTCAGCGGCGAGGGTAGCGGGGGTCGTTGTGCCAACGTCCTGACTTTC. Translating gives CASSFSGEGSGGRCANVLTF.

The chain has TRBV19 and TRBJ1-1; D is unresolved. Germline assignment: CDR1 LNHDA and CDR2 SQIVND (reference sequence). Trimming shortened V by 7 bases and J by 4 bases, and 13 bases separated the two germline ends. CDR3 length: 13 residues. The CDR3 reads CASTWHGGTEAFF. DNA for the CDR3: TGTGCCAGTACCTGGCATGGTGGCACTGAAGCTTTCTTT.